Below are 3 T cell receptor beta chains sequenced from a single sample in a study of Ad26.COV2.S vaccination and SARS-CoV-2 variants. Treatment defined: around 19 received Ad26.COV2.S at low or high dose, single or two shots; a few received placebo; per-sample allocation not given. Specimen acquisition occurred on day 63 following the initial vaccine or placebo injection. The data were produced by immunoSEQ multiplex PCR, yet TCRdb's version contains in-frame clones alone and is incomplete. The sample holds around 300,000 clones, approximately 90% seen once. Sequences were derived from peripheral blood, sampled in a trial of Ad26.COV2.S vaccine versus placebo. Every receptor here comes from a person aged 18-60 years who received the Ad26.COV2.S COVID-19 vaccine or a placebo.

The chain recombines TRBV12-5 with TRBJ2-7, with D unresolved. V was clipped by 8 bases and J by 2 bases, with 10 bases between them. The germline CDR1 and CDR2 sequences are LGHNT and FRNRAP. The CDR3 length is 12 residues. CDR3 sequence reads: CASRGSTYEQYF. The DNA for the CDR3 is TGTGCTAGTCGAGGCAGCACCTACGAGCAGTACTTC.

The chain recombines TRBV6-5 with TRBJ2-2; D possibly matches TRBD1 or TRBD2 (7 bases each). Per the germline V gene, CDR1 is MNHEY and CDR2 is SVGAGI. Trimming took 0 bases from V and 4 from J, leaving 12 bases between them. The CDR3 contains 16 residues. This CDR3 is CASSYSTGEGTGELFF. In DNA, the CDR3 is TGTGCCAGCAGTTACTCAACAGGGGAGGGCACCGGGGAGCTGTTTTTT.

This rearrangement joins TRBV19 to TRBJ1-5, with 7 bases identical to TRBD1. The CDR3 totals 16 residues. CDR1 is LNHDA, CDR2 SQIVND, per germline (reference sequence). The J segment lost 4 bases and the V segment lost 4 bases, leaving 10 bases of the junction unmatched. The CDR3 region is CASSTTGQTGNQPQHF. DNA of the CDR3: TGTGCCAGTAGTACTACGGGACAGACGGGGAATCAGCCCCAGCATTTT.